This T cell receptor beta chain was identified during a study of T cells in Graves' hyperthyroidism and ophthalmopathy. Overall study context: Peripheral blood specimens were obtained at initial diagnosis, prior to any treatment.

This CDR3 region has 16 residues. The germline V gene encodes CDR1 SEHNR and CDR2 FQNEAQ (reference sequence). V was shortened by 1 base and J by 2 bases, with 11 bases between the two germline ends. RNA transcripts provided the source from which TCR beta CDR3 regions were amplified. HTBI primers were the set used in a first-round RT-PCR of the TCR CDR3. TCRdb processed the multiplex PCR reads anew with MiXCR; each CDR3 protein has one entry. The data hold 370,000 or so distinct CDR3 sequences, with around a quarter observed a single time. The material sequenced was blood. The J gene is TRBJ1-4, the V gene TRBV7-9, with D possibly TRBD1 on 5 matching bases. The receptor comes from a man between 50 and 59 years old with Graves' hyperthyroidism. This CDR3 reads CASSLVGDGTNEKLFF. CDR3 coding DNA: TGTGCCAGCAGCTTAGTCGGGGACGGGACTAATGAAAAACTGTTTTTT.